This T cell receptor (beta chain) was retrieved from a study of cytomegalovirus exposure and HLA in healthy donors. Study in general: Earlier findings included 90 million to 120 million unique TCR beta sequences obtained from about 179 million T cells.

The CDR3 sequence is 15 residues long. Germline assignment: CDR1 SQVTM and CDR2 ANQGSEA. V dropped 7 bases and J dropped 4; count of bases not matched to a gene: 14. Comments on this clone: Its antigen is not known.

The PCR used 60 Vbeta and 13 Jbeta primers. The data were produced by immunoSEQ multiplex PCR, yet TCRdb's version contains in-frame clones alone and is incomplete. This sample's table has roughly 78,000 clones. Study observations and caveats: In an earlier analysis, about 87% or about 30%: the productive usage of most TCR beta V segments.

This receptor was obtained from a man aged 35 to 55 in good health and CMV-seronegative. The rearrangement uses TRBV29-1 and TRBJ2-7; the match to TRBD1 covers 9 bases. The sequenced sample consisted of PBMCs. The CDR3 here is CSGRQGGSVGYEQYF. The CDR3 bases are TGCAGCGGTAGACAGGGGGGAAGTGTCGGGTACGAGCAGTACTTC.